A single sample gave rise to the 20 T cell receptor beta chains below, sequenced in a study of Graves' ophthalmopathy and Graves' hyperthyroidism. Amplification of the TCR beta CDR3 regions used RNA transcripts (as template). An initial RT-PCR round employing HTBI primers preceded a second-round multiplex PCR. TCRdb redid the calling of the multiplex PCR reads with MiXCR, one entry per CDR3 protein. The sample holds 660,000 or so distinct CDR3 sequences, roughly 39% seen once. Sequencing was done on a sample of peripheral blood. The receptors shown here come from an adult man with Graves' ophthalmopathy.

The V gene is TRBV7-9, the J gene TRBJ1-2; D is uncertain. The CDR3 extends over 13 amino acids. V lost 5 bases, J lost 6 bases, and 13 bases lay in between. The germline CDR1 and CDR2 sequences are SEHNR and FQNEAQ (reference sequence). CDR3 loop: CASSPQEDNGYTF. CDR3 in DNA: TGTGCCAGCAGCCCCCAAGAGGATAATGGCTACACCTTC.

In this sample, this clonotype turned up once. The chain links TRBV29-1 to TRBJ1-5; TRBD1 agrees at 7 bases. The CDR3 totals 14 residues. Trimming cost V 8 bases and J 4 bases; bases outside gene matches: 11. Germline CDR1 and CDR2: SQVTM and ANQGSEA. The CDR3 reads CSLIRTGQNQPQHF. In DNA form, the CDR3 reads TGCAGCCTGATAAGGACAGGTCAGAATCAGCCCCAGCATTTT.

This clonotype was found a few times. V and J are TRBV20-1 and TRBJ1-2, with D possibly matching TRBD1 (6 bases). The CDR3 is 17 amino acids. Trimming took 2 bases from V and 0 from J, leaving 19 bases between them. Looked up from germline, CDR1 is DFQATT and CDR2 is SNEGSKA (reference sequence). The chain's CDR3 is CSARSSGEGVSNYGYTF. DNA of the CDR3: TGCAGTGCTAGAAGCAGTGGAGAGGGGGTTTCTAACTATGGCTACACCTTC.

This clonotype was counted at least ten times. This sequence joins TRBV29-1 and TRBJ2-5; possible D gene TRBD1, 5 bases. The length of the CDR3 is 12 residues. Germline V CDR1 and CDR2: SQVTM, ANQGSEA. V gave up 3 bases and J gave up 5 bases, with 10 bases separating them. The CDR3 nucleotides are TGCAGCGTTGATCCAGGGCGGGAGACCCAGTACTTC. Amino acid sequence: CSVDPGRETQYF. Based on the CDR3 plus reference TRBV29-1 and TRBJ2-5, the full variable domain is SAVISQKPSRDICQRGTSLTIQCQVDSQVTMMFWYRQQPGQSLTLIATANQGSEATYESGFVIDKFPISRPNLTFSTLTVSNMSPEDSSIYLCSVDPGRETQYFGPGTRLLVL.

The chain carries TRBV9 and TRBJ1-2; 10 bases line up with TRBD1. The CDR3 sequence is 13 residues long. Germline CDR1 and CDR2: SGDLS and YYNGEE. The ends lost 0 bases at V and 7 bases at J; junction bases unmatched: 0. The CDR3 coding sequence is TGTGCCAGCAGCGTAGGGGACAGGGGTGGCTACACCTTC. Its protein product is CASSVGDRGGYTF.

The chain is built from TRBV5-1 and TRBJ2-5; D may be TRBD1 (8 bases). The CDR3 extends over 20 amino acids. With 4 bases removed from V and 2 bases from J, the gap between germline ends came to 30 bases. CDR1 and CDR2 (germline): SGHRS, YFSETQ. The CDR3 DNA reads TGCGCCAGCAGCGGAACTAGCGTTCGGCCTACTGGGACAGGACAAGAGACCCAGTACTTC. Its protein product is CASSGTSVRPTGTGQETQYF.

With regard to this clonotype: Since the CDR3 does not end with the conserved phenylalanine or tryptophan, this likely comes from a read error. The chain joins TRBV12-3 or TRBV12-4 to TRBJ1-4, with D unclear. Trimming pared 5 bases from V and 0 bases from J, leaving 13 bases between. The CDR3 is made up of 16 amino acids. The CDR3 coding sequence is TGTGCCAGCAGTCAGACTTACTTTGCAACTAATGAAAAACTGTTTTCT. It is translated as CASSQTYFATNEKLFS.

The gene calls are TRBV29-1 and TRBJ2-6; perhaps TRBD2 as D (5 bases). Trimming shortened V by 2 bases and J by 4 bases, and 9 bases separated the two germline ends. CDR3 length: 14 amino acids. Germline V gene lookup returns CDR1 SQVTM and CDR2 ANQGSEA. Here the CDR3 reads CSVERDTGANVLTF. The CDR3 region has the DNA TGCAGCGTTGAACGGGATACCGGGGCCAACGTCCTGACTTTC. The whole variable domain, remainder taken from reference TRBV29-1 and TRBJ2-6, is SAVISQKPSRDICQRGTSLTIQCQVDSQVTMMFWYRQQPGQSLTLIATANQGSEATYESGFVIDKFPISRPNLTFSTLTVSNMSPEDSSIYLCSVERDTGANVLTFGAGSRLTVL.

The chain has TRBV19 and TRBJ1-1; the D is unclear. CDR3 length equals 14 residues. Between the trimmed V and J ends, which lost 2 bases and 2 bases, there was a span of 9 bases. Looked up from germline, CDR1 is LNHDA and CDR2 is SQIVND (reference sequence). The CDR3: CASSISSVNTEAFF. As DNA, the CDR3 is TGTGCCAGTAGTATAAGCTCAGTAAACACTGAAGCTTTCTTT.

This clonotype is a singleton in its sample. The J gene is TRBJ2-3, the V gene TRBV20-1; TRBD2 matches 14 bases. From germline, CDR1 is DFQATT and CDR2 SNEGSKA (reference sequence). There are 16 residues in the CDR3. V lost 3 bases, J lost 2 bases, and 4 bases stayed unmatched. The chain's CDR3 is CSARTSGRASTDTQYF. The CDR3 coding sequence is TGCAGTGCTAGGACTAGCGGGAGGGCCTCCACAGATACGCAGTATTTT.

This clonotype appeared many times. The chain links TRBV5-4 to TRBJ2-5; TRBD1 agrees at 8 bases. The CDR3 consists of 16 residues. V gave up 1 base and J gave up 1 base; unmatched junction bases: 6. Germline V gene lookup returns CDR1 SGHNT and CDR2 YYREEE (reference sequence). The DNA for the CDR3 is TGTGCCAGCAGCTTGTACCAGGGGGCCTTCCAAGAGACCCAGTACTTC. Its translation: CASSLYQGAFQETQYF.

This clonotype has a handful of counts. This chain links TRBV9 with TRBJ2-5, with TRBD2 identical over 14 bases. This CDR3 contains 17 residues. V was pared by 4 bases and J by 5 bases, with 10 bases of the junction left unmatched. CDR1 is SGDLS, CDR2 YYNGEE, per germline. CDR3 protein: CASSSGLAGEGRETQYF. The CDR3 DNA sequence: TGTGCCAGCAGCTCGGGACTAGCGGGAGAAGGGAGGGAGACCCAGTACTTC.

The V call is TRBV12-3 or TRBV12-4, the J call TRBJ1-5; D is perhaps TRBD1 (5 bases). The length of the CDR3 is 15 residues. With 8 bases removed from V and 0 bases from J, the gap between germline ends came to 14 bases. CDR3 nucleotide sequence: TGTGCCAGCGCGCCTGGGGCACTTAGCAATCAGCCCCAGCATTTT. Translated: CASAPGALSNQPQHF.

This clonotype was picked up a small number of times. The rearrangement joins TRBV11-2 to TRBJ2-5; D may be TRBD1 or TRBD2 (6 bases each). The V end lost 1 base, the J end lost 2 bases, and 17 bases lay between the germline ends. The CDR3 is 17 amino acids. Germline V gives CDR1 SGHAT, CDR2 FQNNGV. DNA of the CDR3: TGTGCCAGCAGCTTAGGGGCCGGGGGCGGATGGCAAGAGACCCAGTACTTC. This gives the protein CASSLGAGGGWQETQYF.

In its sample, this clonotype was seen once. A much larger clone is a single base away; this may be a read error. V usage is TRBV12-3 or TRBV12-4 and J usage is TRBJ2-7, with D uncertain. The CDR3 sequence is 13 residues long. The DNA of the CDR3 is TGTGCCAACAGTCACCCCTTTACCTACGAGCAGTACTTC. It translates to CANSHPFTYEQYF.

In this sample, this clonotype turned up a few times. The chain uses TRBV20-1 and TRBJ2-7; TRBD1 or TRBD2 may be the D gene (5 bases each). Deletions cut 5 bases from V and 6 bases from J, with 26 bases between. CDR1 and CDR2 (germline): DFQATT, SNEGSKA (reference sequence). This CDR3 contains 16 residues. For the CDR3, the DNA is TGCAGTGCTCCCCGGGCGAGGGGTTATGGGATTGGCGAGCAGTACTTC. Translated, it gives CSAPRARGYGIGEQYF.

The chain is built from TRBV10-3 and TRBJ1-3; no reliable D call. This CDR3 has 14 residues. V gave up 0 bases and J gave up 7 bases, with 10 bases separating them. Germline V gene data show CDR1 as ENHRY and CDR2 as SYGVKD. CDR3 bases: TGTGCCATCAGTGAGTCGATAGCGGAGAACACCATATATTTT. Its protein product is CAISESIAENTIYF.

CDR3 DNA sequence: TGCAGCGTTCCCCACCAGGGGACCCAGTACTTC. Residues: CSVPHQGTQYF. This chain connects TRBV29-1 to TRBJ2-5, with TRBD1 as a possible D gene (5 bases). This CDR3 has 11 residues. V lost 5 bases and J 7 bases, leaving 11 bases between the germline ends. Per germline, CDR1 SQVTM and CDR2 ANQGSEA. The full variable domain, rest sourced from reference TRBV29-1 and TRBJ2-5, is SAVISQKPSRDICQRGTSLTIQCQVDSQVTMMFWYRQQPGQSLTLIATANQGSEATYESGFVIDKFPISRPNLTFSTLTVSNMSPEDSSIYLCSVPHQGTQYFGPGTRLLVL.

In this sample, this clonotype turned up a few times. A read error may explain this, as a much larger clone is one base away. This sequence joins TRBV11-2 and TRBJ1-2; D unresolved. Germline-derived CDR1 and CDR2 are SGHAT and FQNNGV. The CDR3 totals 13 residues. The V end lost 6 bases, the J end lost 1 base, and 9 bases lay between the germline ends. The CDR3 is CASRLRVNYGYTF. The CDR3 bases are TGTGCCAGCAGACTACGGGTTAACTATGGCTACACCTTC.

This clonotype was recorded only once. A much bigger clone sits one base away, suggesting this may be a read error. The chain combines TRBV7-3 with TRBJ1-1; D remains ambiguous. The CDR3 has 13 amino acids. CDR1 is SGHTA and CDR2 is FQGTGA in the germline V gene. V was clipped by 5 bases and J by 3 bases, with 10 bases between them. Here the CDR3 DNA reads TGTGCCAGCAGCGCCGAGATCTACACTGAAGCTTTCTTT. Its translation is CASSAEIYTEAFF.